The 8 T cell receptor beta chains in this list originate from one sample, sequenced in a study of cytomegalovirus exposure and HLA in healthy donors. Amplification used 60 Vbeta primers and 13 Jbeta primers. Assay: immunoSEQ multiplex PCR; the TCRdb copy retains only in-frame clones and omits some. Of over 100,000 clones listed, roughly 80% were seen once; the top ten hold approximately 7.2%. Input material: PBMCs. These receptors were obtained from a male donor in good health and CMV-seronegative.

The chain recombines TRBV11-3 with TRBJ1-1; 10 positions agree with TRBD1. V lost 4 bases to trimming and J lost 1 base; unmatched junction nucleotides: 6. This CDR3 has 16 residues. Germline CDR1 reads SGHNT; CDR2 reads YENEEA. The CDR3 here is CASSSGTGVGNTEAFF. In DNA form, the CDR3 reads TGTGCCAGCAGCTCCGGGACAGGGGTGGGGAACACTGAAGCTTTCTTT.

The chain couples TRBV20-1 to TRBJ2-1; D uncertain. The V end lost 6 bases, the J end lost 8 bases, and 8 bases lay between the germline ends. CDR3 size: 10 residues. Germline loops: CDR1 DFQATT, CDR2 SNEGSKA (reference sequence). The CDR3 here is CSAPPDEQFF. Written as DNA, the CDR3 is TGCAGTGCCCCCCCCGATGAGCAGTTCTTC.

CDR3 residues: CASSFGGGTSGRNEQYF. The CDR3, as DNA: TGTGCCAGCAGTTTCGGGGGCGGGACTAGCGGGAGGAACGAGCAGTACTTC. The rearrangement links TRBV28 to TRBJ2-7; 15 bases match TRBD2. V gave up 3 bases and J gave up 5 bases; unmatched junction bases: 8. This CDR3 has 17 residues. CDR1 is MDHEN, CDR2 SYDVKM, per germline.

The chain joins TRBV28 to TRBJ1-1, with TRBD1 identical over 10 bases. J gave up 4 bases and V 4 bases, and 9 bases lay outside the gene matches. The CDR3 extends over 16 amino acids. CDR1 and CDR2 from the germline V gene are MDHEN and SYDVKM. Here the CDR3 reads CASSWQGQGGGTEAFF. CDR3 in DNA: TGTGCCAGCAGTTGGCAAGGACAGGGGGGAGGCACTGAAGCTTTCTTT.

This chain uses TRBV28 with TRBJ2-7; weak D call: TRBD2 (5 bases). Deletions cut 1 base from V and 5 bases from J, with 18 bases between. Per germline, CDR1 MDHEN and CDR2 SYDVKM. The CDR3 length is 16 residues. The CDR3 nucleotides read TGTGCCAGCAGTTTATTAGCGAAGCTTGCTACCGACGAGCAGTACTTC. Amino acid sequence: CASSLLAKLATDEQYF.

J is TRBJ2-6 and V is TRBV7-8; D unclear. The CDR3 sequence is 15 residues long. The germline V gene encodes CDR1 SGHVS and CDR2 FQNEAQ. Trimming took 5 bases from V and 0 from J, leaving 8 bases between them. For the CDR3, the DNA is TGTGCCAGCAGCGCGGTTAGCTCTGGGGCCAACGTCCTGACTTTC. Encoded protein: CASSAVSSGANVLTF.

The rearrangement links TRBV7-2 to TRBJ2-7, with 10 bases aligning to TRBD1. Germline CDR1 and CDR2: SGHTA and FQGNSA. This CDR3 is 14 amino acids long. The ends lost 5 bases at V and 4 bases at J; junction bases unmatched: 5. The CDR3 DNA is TGTGCCAGCAGCATCCGGGACAGGGGTTACGAGCAGTACTTC. Its protein is CASSIRDRGYEQYF.

The V gene is TRBV2, the J gene TRBJ1-6, with D perhaps TRBD1 (5 bases). CDR3 size: 15 residues. V lost 1 base and J 10 bases, leaving 14 bases between the germline ends. Germline loops: CDR1 SNHLY, CDR2 FYNNEI. Here the CDR3 DNA reads TGTGCCAGCAGTGAAGAGGGGCTCCCTAGGTCACCCCTCCACTTT. Its translation is CASSEEGLPRSPLHF. The whole variable domain, remainder taken from reference TRBV2 and TRBJ1-6, is EPEVTQTPSHQVTQMGQEVILRCVPISNHLYFYWYRQILGQKVEFLVSFYNNEISEKSEIFDDQFSVERPDGSNFTLKIRSTKLEDSAMYFCASSEEGLPRSPLHFGNGTRLTVT.